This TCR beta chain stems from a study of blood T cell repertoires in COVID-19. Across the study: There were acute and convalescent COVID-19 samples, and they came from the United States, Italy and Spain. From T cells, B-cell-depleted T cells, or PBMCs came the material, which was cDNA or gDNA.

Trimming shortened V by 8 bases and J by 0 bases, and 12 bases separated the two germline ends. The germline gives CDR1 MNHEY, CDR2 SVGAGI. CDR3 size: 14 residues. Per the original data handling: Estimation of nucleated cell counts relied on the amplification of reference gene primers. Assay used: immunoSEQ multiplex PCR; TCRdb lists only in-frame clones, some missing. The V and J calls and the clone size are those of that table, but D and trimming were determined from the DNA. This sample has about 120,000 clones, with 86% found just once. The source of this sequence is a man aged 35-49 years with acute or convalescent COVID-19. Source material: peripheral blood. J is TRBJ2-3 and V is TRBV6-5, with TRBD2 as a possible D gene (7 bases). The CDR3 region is CASRRGPSTDTQYF. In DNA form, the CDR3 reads TGTGCCAGCCGGCGGGGGCCTAGCACAGATACGCAGTATTTT.